Each of the 20 T cell receptor beta chains below was sequenced from the same sample in a study of blood T cell repertoires in COVID-19. Only in-frame clones appear in the TCRdb table, and some are missing; sequencing was by immunoSEQ multiplex PCR. The repertoire holds about 380,000 clones, with 90% as singletons. Sequencing was carried out using peripheral blood. The receptors stem from a man younger than 35 with active or convalescent COVID-19.

The chain joins TRBV7-8 to TRBJ2-1; D call uncertain. This CDR3 region has 16 residues. Germline V CDR1 and CDR2: SGHVS, FQNEAQ. Trimming stripped 2 bases from V and 1 base from J, with 12 bases between. DNA of the CDR3: TGTGCCAGCAGCTTATCTATTTGGAGTTCCTACAATGAGCAGTTCTTC. It specifies CASSLSIWSSYNEQFF.

The V call is TRBV27, the J call TRBJ1-4; 9 bases line up with TRBD1. The junction had 4 bases not matched to a gene; V was cut back by 5 bases and J by 6 bases. CDR3 length: 14 residues. Germline-derived CDR1 and CDR2 are MNHEY and SMNVEV (reference sequence). The CDR3, as DNA: TGTGCCAGCAGTCCCGGGACAGGGCATGAAAAACTGTTTTTT. Translating gives CASSPGTGHEKLFF.

The chain uses TRBV6-5 and TRBJ1-2; TRBD1 agrees at 7 bases. The CDR3 covers 13 residues. V shed 6 bases, J shed 8 bases, and the junction held 9 bases outside the gene matches. The germline V gene has CDR1 MNHEY and CDR2 SVGAGI. CDR3 nucleotides: TGTGCCAGCAGCCAAGGGGGCGAGAGCGGCTACACCTTC. Translated: CASSQGGESGYTF.

The chain has TRBV6-5 and TRBJ1-1, with TRBD1 matching over 7 bases. Trimming removed 6 bases from V and 0 bases from J; junction bases left unmatched: 4. Germline CDR1 MNHEY, CDR2 SVGAGI. The CDR3 is made up of 14 amino acids. Here the CDR3 reads CASSLQGMNTEAFF. The CDR3 DNA follows: TGTGCCAGCAGCCTACAGGGGATGAACACTGAAGCTTTCTTT.

The rearrangement uses TRBV2 and TRBJ1-1, with D possibly TRBD1 on 5 matching bases. The CDR3 totals 11 residues. Looked up from germline, CDR1 is SNHLY and CDR2 is FYNNEI. Between the trimmed V and J ends, which lost 6 bases and 7 bases, there was a span of 9 bases. The CDR3, as DNA: TGTGCCAGCAGGAGGGGAGGTGAAGCTTTCTTT. Protein: CASRRGGEAFF.

The rearrangement uses TRBV7-2 and TRBJ2-7; D unresolved. This CDR3 spans 14 amino acids. The V gene lost 1 base and the J gene lost 2 bases, with 9 bases spanning the gap. CDR1 is SGHTA, CDR2 FQGNSA, per germline. The CDR3 is CASSLDPGPYEQYF. The CDR3 region has the DNA TGTGCCAGCAGCTTAGATCCGGGTCCCTACGAGCAGTACTTC.

This clone was recorded once. This sequence joins TRBV11-2 and TRBJ2-3; perhaps TRBD1 as D (5 bases). This CDR3 region has 12 residues. The V gene's germline CDR1 is SGHAT and CDR2 FQNNGV. V shed 4 bases and J shed 6 bases, with 8 bases lying between them. The CDR3 is CASSSRQDTQYF. Here the CDR3 DNA reads TGTGCCAGCAGCTCGAGACAGGATACGCAGTATTTT.

This clone was recorded once. This chain uses TRBV27 with TRBJ2-1, with 9 bases identical to TRBD2. There are 14 residues in the CDR3. The V gene end was trimmed by 3 bases and the J gene end by 6 bases; junction bases not matched to a gene: 3. The germline V gene encodes CDR1 MNHEY and CDR2 SMNVEV (reference sequence). CDR3: CASSLRAGGNEQFF. The DNA of the CDR3 is TGTGCCAGCAGTTTGAGAGCGGGAGGCAATGAGCAGTTCTTC.

About this clone: The same CDR3 arises from other DNA sequences in this sample as well. The chain links TRBV5-4 to TRBJ2-6, with D unresolved. Trimming took off 2 bases at V and 3 bases at J, with 3 bases between the two ends. There are 13 residues in the CDR3. CDR1 and CDR2 (germline): SGHNT, YYREEE (reference sequence). DNA for the CDR3: TGTGCCAGCAGCTTCAGTGGGGCCAACGTCCTGACTTTC. It yields the protein CASSFSGANVLTF.

This clone has only one observation. V is TRBV7-9 and J is TRBJ2-3; D not certain. The CDR3 loop spans 17 amino acids. Germline CDR1 reads SEHNR; CDR2 reads FQNEAQ (reference sequence). V was shortened by 2 bases and J by 4 bases, with 19 bases between the two germline ends. The CDR3 is CASSLLAPGQFADTQYF. The CDR3 DNA is TGTGCCAGCAGCTTATTAGCCCCGGGTCAGTTTGCAGATACGCAGTATTTT.

This chain uses TRBV10-2 with TRBJ2-7, with 7 bases fitting TRBD1. Trimming took 7 bases from V and 4 from J; bases not matched to a gene: 7. The germline V gene has CDR1 WSHSY and CDR2 SAAADI. The CDR3 is 13 residues long. CDR3 sequence: CASTTGTEYEQYF. Written as DNA, the CDR3 is TGCGCCAGCACGACCGGGACAGAATACGAGCAGTACTTC.

V and J are TRBV11-1 and TRBJ1-5; the D is unclear. V was shortened by 2 bases and J by 1 base, with 3 bases between the two germline ends. Looked up from germline, CDR1 is SGHAT and CDR2 is FQDESV (reference sequence). CDR3 size: 13 residues. The CDR3 protein is CASSLRSNQPQHF. CDR3 nucleotides: TGTGCCAGCAGCTTACGGAGCAATCAGCCCCAGCATTTT. Filled out from reference TRBV11-1 and TRBJ1-5, the complete variable domain reads EAEVAQSPRYKITEKSQAVAFWCDPISGHATLYWYRQILGQGPELLVQFQDESVVDDSQLPKDRFSAERLKGVDSTLKIQPAELGDSAMYLCASSLRSNQPQHFGDGTRLSIL.

The chain couples TRBV28 to TRBJ2-7; tentatively, D is TRBD2 (6 bases). V was pared by 3 bases and J by 2 bases, with 17 bases between. Germline V gene data show CDR1 as MDHEN and CDR2 as SYDVKM. The CDR3 extends over 16 amino acids. The CDR3: CASSFGLALGAYEQYF. In DNA form, the CDR3 reads TGTGCCAGCAGTTTTGGGCTAGCGTTGGGGGCCTACGAGCAGTACTTC. Full variable domain (missing parts from reference TRBV28 and TRBJ2-7): DVKVTQSSRYLVKRTGEKVFLECVQDMDHENMFWYRQDPGLGLRLIYFSYDVKMKEKGDIPEGYSVSREKKERFSLILESASTNQTSMYLCASSFGLALGAYEQYFGPGTRLTVT.

The chain couples TRBV3-1 (or the pseudogene TRBV3-2) to TRBJ1-6, with 8 nucleotides matching TRBD1. V trimming: 8 bases; J trimming: 7 bases; junction bases outside the gene matches: 7. Germline CDR1 is LGHDT and CDR2 is YNNKEL (reference sequence). The CDR3 is 14 residues long. The CDR3 coding sequence is TGTGCCAGCCGACTGGGACAGGAAAATTCACCCCTCCACTTT. It specifies CASRLGQENSPLHF.

The chain links TRBV28 to TRBJ1-6; 12 bases match TRBD1. This CDR3 is built from 16 residues. After removal of 8 bases from V and 6 bases from J, the junction contained 8 bases not matched to a gene. Germline-derived CDR1 and CDR2 are MDHEN and SYDVKM. In DNA, the CDR3 is TGTGCCAGCGCCTCCGGGACAGGGGGCTCTAATTCACCCCTCCACTTT. Translation gives CASASGTGGSNSPLHF.

The V gene is TRBV6-6, the J gene TRBJ1-4, with no clear D. CDR3 length: 14 amino acids. The V end lost 6 bases, the J end lost 8 bases, and 16 bases lay between the germline ends. Germline values: CDR1 MNHNY, CDR2 SVGAGI (reference sequence). The CDR3 coding sequence is TGTGCCAGCAGCCGGTCTCGCACCACCGAAAAACTGTTTTTT. It codes for CASSRSRTTEKLFF.

V and J are TRBV7-2 and TRBJ2-7; 8 bases line up with TRBD2. V shed 5 bases, J shed 3 bases, and the junction held 15 bases outside the gene matches. The CDR3 is 17 residues long. Germline lookup yields CDR1 SGHTA and CDR2 FQGNSA. The CDR3: CASSPRASGRSGYEQYF. CDR3 nucleotides: TGTGCCAGCAGCCCACGAGCGAGCGGGAGATCGGGCTACGAGCAGTACTTC.

J is TRBJ1-2 and V is TRBV7-2, with unresolved D. V was pared by 7 bases and J by 8 bases, with 14 bases between. The CDR3 is 12 amino acids. CDR1 is SGHTA, CDR2 FQGNSA, per germline. The CDR3 here is CASTPTLGGYTF. In DNA, the CDR3 is TGTGCCAGCACCCCAACCCTCGGGGGCTACACCTTC.

A single count supports this clone. The chain uses TRBV6-2 or TRBV6-3 and TRBJ1-5; D gene ambiguous. V shed 6 bases and J shed 4 bases, with 13 bases lying between them. The germline CDR1 and CDR2 sequences are MNHEY and SVGEGT. The CDR3 covers 14 residues. CDR3 protein: CASSLASTNQPQHF. The CDR3 nucleotides are TGTGCCAGCAGCCTCGCTTCGACTAATCAGCCCCAGCATTTT.

The V gene is TRBV7-9, the J gene TRBJ1-1, with TRBD1 identical over 7 bases. V lost 3 bases and J lost 6; bases outside the gene matches: 1. Germline values: CDR1 SEHNR, CDR2 FQNEAQ (reference sequence). The CDR3 has 12 amino acids. CDR3 in DNA: TGTGCCAGCAGCTTTGGGACAGCTGAAGCTTTCTTT. Amino acid sequence: CASSFGTAEAFF.